This entry lists 21 T cell receptor beta chains sequenced from one sample in a study of blood T cells in healthy people across ages. A J-beta primer mix and a sample-barcoded 5' primer were used in a second PCR of roughly 6 to 11 cycles. TCRdb fed the 5' RACE reads into MiXCR, producing one record per CDR3 protein. This sample has around 1,000,000 distinct CDR3 sequences, with under 30% found just once. This sample also appeared in a second study, on T cells of mothers and their children.

What was sequenced was blood. The origin of the receptors is a girl aged 2 to 10 in good health.

The chain couples TRBV9 to TRBJ2-7; D gene unclear. The CDR3 is 12 residues long. Looked up from germline, CDR1 is SGDLS and CDR2 is YYNGEE. Trimming pared 1 base from V and 7 bases from J, leaving 9 bases between. CDR3 protein: CASSVNLREQYF. DNA of the CDR3: TGTGCCAGCAGCGTAAACCTGAGGGAGCAGTACTTC.

V usage is TRBV14 and J usage is TRBJ2-1, with 7 bases that match TRBD2. The J call is uncertain, as TRBJ2-7 better fits the DNA end. The CDR3 is 16 residues long. The germline V gene encodes CDR1 SGHDN and CDR2 FVKESK. The CDR3 nucleotides read TGTGCCAGCAGCCCCCTACTAGCGTCGAGCTCCTACGAGCAGTACTTC. This sequence encodes CASSPLLASSSYEQYF.

The chain links TRBV28 to TRBJ2-7; tentative D call: TRBD2 (6 bases). V dropped 3 bases and J dropped 6 bases, with 12 bases sitting between them. The length of the CDR3 is 13 residues. Per germline, CDR1 MDHEN and CDR2 SYDVKM. CDR3 sequence reads: CASSFPSVGEQYF. Written as DNA, the CDR3 is TGTGCCAGCAGTTTCCCTAGCGTAGGCGAGCAGTACTTC.

This clonotype has more than one count but fewer than ten. The chain links TRBV7-9 to TRBJ2-1; D not certain. Judging by the DNA end, TRBJ2-7 fits better; the J call may be wrong. The CDR3 contains 14 residues. Germline CDR1 is SEHNR and CDR2 is FQNEAQ (reference sequence). The CDR3 loop is CASSLTGRAYEQYF. DNA for the CDR3: TGTGCCAGCAGCTTAACGGGTCGGGCCTACGAGCAGTACTTC.

This clonotype was detected a few times. The V and J genes are TRBV7-2 and TRBJ1-2; a weak D match, TRBD1 (5 bases). The CDR3 length is 15 residues. The germline gives CDR1 SGHTA, CDR2 FQGNSA. V was shortened by 5 bases and J by 6 bases, with 19 bases between the two germline ends. As DNA, the CDR3 is TGTGCCAGCAGCAATACCCCCAGGGATAGGAATGGCTACACCTTC. Its translation is CASSNTPRDRNGYTF. Using reference TRBV7-2 and TRBJ1-2 for the parts outside the CDR3, the full variable domain is GAGVSQSPSNKVTEKGKDVELRCDPISGHTALYWYRQSLGQGLEFLIYFQGNSAPDKSGLPSDRFSAERTGGSVSTLTIQRTQQEDSAVYLCASSNTPRDRNGYTFGSGTRLTVV.

Written as DNA, the CDR3 is TGTGCCAGCAGCTGGGGGCCCCGTAAGGACATTCAGTACTTC. Encoded protein: CASSWGPRKDIQYF. The chain employs TRBV5-8 and TRBJ2-4; maybe TRBD1 (6 bases). CDR1 is SGHTS and CDR2 is YDEGEE in the germline V gene. The V end lost 3 bases, the J end lost 8 bases, and 15 bases lay between the germline ends. The CDR3 length is 14 residues. The full variable domain, with the rest looked up from reference TRBV5-8 and TRBJ2-4, is EAGVTQSPTHLIKTRGQQATLRCSPISGHTSVYWYQQALGLGLQFLLWYDEGEERNRGNFPPRFSGRQFPNYSSELNVNALELEDSALYLCASSWGPRKDIQYFGAGTRLSVL.

V is TRBV4-1 and J is TRBJ2-5; the D gene is possibly TRBD1 (5 bases). V shed 1 base and J shed 5 bases, with 26 bases lying between them. The CDR3 contains 19 residues. Germline V gives CDR1 MGHRA, CDR2 YSYEKL. CDR3 in amino acids: CASSQVAIVGHTGGETQYF. CDR3 nucleotides: TGCGCCAGCAGCCAAGTTGCGATCGTCGGCCACACAGGTGGGGAGACCCAGTACTTC.

The rearrangement joins TRBV20-1 to TRBJ2-5; 10 bases match TRBD1. The J call may be mistaken, given a closer DNA end match to TRBJ2-7. From germline, CDR1 is DFQATT and CDR2 SNEGSKA (reference sequence). CDR3 length equals 17 residues. The CDR3 nucleotides read TGCAGTGCTATTGTCTTTACGGGACAGGGGACCCCCTACGAGCAGTACTTC. Its protein product is CSAIVFTGQGTPYEQYF.

The rearrangement uses TRBV7-2 and TRBJ2-5; a weak D match, TRBD2 (5 bases). The CDR3 is 17 residues long. Deletions cut 5 bases from V and 0 bases from J, with 19 bases between. CDR1 is SGHTA, CDR2 FQGNSA, per germline. Here the CDR3 reads CASSPGWSKPYQETQYF. The CDR3 DNA sequence: TGTGCCAGCAGCCCGGGGTGGTCGAAACCGTACCAAGAGACCCAGTACTTC.

This clonotype was recorded a few times. J is TRBJ2-5 and V is TRBV3-1; unclear D gene. Germline V gene sequence: CDR1 LGHDT, CDR2 YNNKEL (reference sequence). The CDR3 contains 16 residues. V lost 4 bases, J lost 4 bases, and 19 bases lay in between. Here the CDR3 DNA reads TGTGCCAGCAGCCGAGAATCAGTGGAGTTCCGAGAGACCCAGTACTTC. Its protein is CASSRESVEFRETQYF.

This chain links TRBV7-2 with TRBJ2-7; D ambiguous. The CDR3 spans 13 residues. The V gene's germline CDR1 is SGHTA and CDR2 FQGNSA. The germline V and J ends were trimmed by 1 base and 6 bases, with 10 bases remaining between them. The CDR3 sequence is CASSLEPLGEQYF. Written as DNA, the CDR3 is TGTGCCAGCAGCTTAGAACCCCTCGGCGAGCAGTACTTC.

J is TRBJ2-1 and V is TRBV4-2; weak D call: TRBD2 (5 bases). Deletions cut 0 bases from V and 9 bases from J, with 12 bases between. Germline CDR1 is LGHNA and CDR2 is YNFKEQ. The CDR3 contains 14 residues. The CDR3 region is CASSQDGVAPEQFF. The CDR3 DNA is TGTGCCAGCAGCCAAGATGGCGTAGCGCCTGAGCAGTTCTTC.

This clonotype was counted a few times. The chain has TRBV6-5 and TRBJ2-2; tentatively, D is TRBD1 (6 bases). The CDR3 is made up of 13 amino acids. V lost 5 bases to trimming and J lost 6 bases, with 10 bases between them. Germline values: CDR1 MNHEY, CDR2 SVGAGI. The CDR3 spells CASSGRGAGELFF. In DNA, the CDR3 is TGTGCCAGCAGTGGCAGGGGAGCCGGGGAGCTGTTTTTT.

The V gene is TRBV2, the J gene TRBJ2-1, with TRBD2 matching 9 bases. Germline assignment: CDR1 SNHLY and CDR2 FYNNEI. The CDR3 has 14 amino acids. The ends lost 3 bases at V and 8 bases at J; junction bases unmatched: 5. The CDR3 DNA follows: TGTGCCAGCAGTGAGTATAGCGGGAGTGATGAGCAGTTCTTC. This translates into CASSEYSGSDEQFF.

This clonotype showed up just a few times. The rearrangement joins TRBV2 to TRBJ2-5; 7 bases map to TRBD1. Germline V gene data show CDR1 as SNHLY and CDR2 as FYNNEI. This CDR3 has 15 residues. With 1 base clipped from V and 5 bases from J, the junction kept 7 bases outside the gene matches. CDR3 loop: CASSEGVGGAETQYF. The DNA of the CDR3 is TGTGCCAGCAGTGAAGGGGTAGGGGGCGCGGAGACCCAGTACTTC.

As regards this clonotype: One end of the junction varies from germline; a read error may be responsible. The rearrangement uses TRBV6-1 and TRBJ1-5, with D possibly being TRBD1 (5 bases). Per the germline V gene, CDR1 is MNHNS and CDR2 is SASEGT. The CDR3 loop spans 16 amino acids. CDR3 coding DNA: TGTGCCGGCAGGCCCGCAGGGTCAAGATTTTATCAGCCCCAGCATTTT. Translated, it gives CAGRPAGSRFYQPQHF.

The chain combines TRBV5-1 with TRBJ1-1; no clear D. CDR1 is SGHRS, CDR2 YFSETQ, per germline. The CDR3 extends over 14 amino acids. V shed 2 bases and J shed 0 bases, with 8 bases lying between them. Here the CDR3 reads CASSFEGMNTEAFF. As DNA, the CDR3 is TGCGCCAGCAGCTTCGAGGGCATGAACACTGAAGCTTTCTTT.

This clonotype was detected only a few times. Here the CDR3 reads CASSQEDGMNTEAFF. CDR3 DNA: TGCGCCAGCAGCCAAGAGGATGGAATGAACACTGAAGCTTTCTTT. The rearrangement joins TRBV4-1 to TRBJ1-1, with D unclear. Trimming removed 0 bases at V and 0 bases at J, with 8 bases between. The germline gives CDR1 MGHRA, CDR2 YSYEKL. This CDR3 comprises 15 residues.

The chain has TRBV29-1 and TRBJ2-7, with D possibly being TRBD1 (5 bases). CDR3 length: 13 residues. From germline, CDR1 is SQVTM and CDR2 ANQGSEA. V lost 7 bases to trimming and J lost 4 bases, with 17 bases between them. This CDR3 is CSAEDQGRYEQYF. CDR3 sequence (DNA): TGCAGCGCAGAAGACCAGGGAAGGTACGAGCAGTACTTC.

The chain is built from TRBV20-1 and TRBJ2-5, with D perhaps given as TRBD1 or TRBD2 (5 bases each). The end of the DNA is better explained by TRBJ2-7, so the J call may be wrong. This CDR3 spans 14 amino acids. The V gene's germline CDR1 is DFQATT and CDR2 SNEGSKA (reference sequence). CDR3 sequence (DNA): TGCAGTGCTAGAGATGGGACGCAAAGCTACGAGCAGTACTTC. It specifies CSARDGTQSYEQYF.

The chain combines TRBV7-2 with TRBJ2-5, with 15 positions matching TRBD2. V was clipped by 1 base and J by 0 bases; unmatched bases: 3. The germline gives CDR1 SGHTA, CDR2 FQGNSA. The CDR3 is 18 amino acids. As DNA, the CDR3 is TGTGCCAGCAGCTTAGGGGGACTAGCGGGGGGTTACCAAGAGACCCAGTACTTC. Protein product: CASSLGGLAGGYQETQYF. Based on the CDR3 plus reference TRBV7-2 and TRBJ2-5, the full variable domain is GAGVSQSPSNKVTEKGKDVELRCDPISGHTALYWYRQSLGQGLEFLIYFQGNSAPDKSGLPSDRFSAERTGGSVSTLTIQRTQQEDSAVYLCASSLGGLAGGYQETQYFGPGTRLLVL.